These 32 T cell receptor beta chains share one sample of origin, sequenced in a study of early T cells in non-severe SARS-CoV-2 infection. A single record per CDR3 protein comes from TCRdb applying MiXCR to the 5' RACE reads. In the table there are 50,000 to 80,000 distinct CDR3 sequences, around 4.9% of which are singletons. The sample was whole blood. The receptors derive from an adult who was a healthcare worker with PCR-confirmed SARS-CoV-2 infection or an uninfected control (not recorded which).

The CDR3 sequence is CASSIAGWDPIYNEQFF. The CDR3 DNA follows: TGTGCCAGCAGTATAGCGGGATGGGATCCGATTTACAATGAGCAGTTCTTC. The V call is TRBV28, the J call TRBJ2-1; TRBD2 agrees at 8 bases. Germline CDR1 MDHEN, CDR2 SYDVKM. J lost 4 bases, V lost 5 bases, and 13 bases had no gene match. The CDR3 extends over 17 amino acids.

This clonotype has a handful of counts. The rearrangement joins TRBV5-1 to TRBJ2-1, with a possible D match to TRBD1 (6 bases). The CDR3 is 12 residues long. CDR1 SGHRS and CDR2 YFSETQ come from the germline V gene. V lost 7 bases and J 8 bases, leaving 13 bases between the germline ends. CDR3 coding DNA: TGCGCCAGCCGCGAACAGGGAGATGAGCAGTTCTTC. This sequence encodes CASREQGDEQFF.

This clonotype was counted between two and nine times. The rearrangement joins TRBV20-1 to TRBJ1-1, with D hard to call. The CDR3 loop spans 11 amino acids. Looked up from germline, CDR1 is DFQATT and CDR2 is SNEGSKA (reference sequence). Trimming pared 8 bases from V and 2 bases from J, leaving 9 bases between. CDR3 in amino acids: CSPTVNTEAFF. The CDR3 DNA follows: TGCAGTCCAACAGTCAACACTGAAGCTTTCTTT.

This clonotype was found many times. The chain carries TRBV2 and TRBJ1-2, with D perhaps matching TRBD1 (6 bases). CDR1 is SNHLY and CDR2 is FYNNEI in the germline V gene. V was trimmed by 9 bases and J by 4 bases, leaving 18 bases between them. The CDR3 runs 14 residues. The CDR3 region has the DNA TGTGCCAGTAGCAGGGGAGGAATACTCTATGGCTACACCTTC. Translating gives CASSRGGILYGYTF.

The rearrangement uses TRBV10-3 and TRBJ2-1; 8 nucleotides match TRBD1. The CDR3 covers 14 residues. V was pared by 6 bases and J by 2 bases, with 3 bases of the junction left unmatched. Per the germline V gene, CDR1 is ENHRY and CDR2 is SYGVKD. CDR3 DNA: TGTGCCATCAGGGAACAGGGGGCCTACAATGAGCAGTTCTTC. As protein: CAIREQGAYNEQFF.

This clonotype was picked up many times. The rearrangement joins TRBV5-1 to TRBJ2-7; D gene unclear. The CDR3 is 17 amino acids. CDR1 is SGHRS, CDR2 YFSETQ, per germline. The V end lost 0 bases, the J end lost 0 bases, and 16 bases lay between the germline ends. The CDR3 bases are TGCGCCAGCAGCTTGGCCGGTGGTTACCCCAGCTCCTACGAGCAGTACTTC. This gives the protein CASSLAGGYPSSYEQYF.

This clonotype appeared a few times. The DNA of the CDR3 is TGTGCCAGCAGCCCCGCGCGCACAGATACGCAGTATTTT. It encodes CASSPARTDTQYF. The rearrangement uses TRBV13 and TRBJ2-3; D unclear. Germline V CDR1 and CDR2: PRHDT, FYEKMQ (reference sequence). V lost 5 bases and J 1 base, leaving 7 bases between the germline ends. The CDR3 loop spans 13 amino acids.

The CDR3, as DNA: TGTGCCAGCAGTTACGCCGACAGTGAGCAGTTCTTC. Amino acids: CASSYADSEQFF. The chain is built from TRBV6-5 and TRBJ2-1, with TRBD1 as a possible D gene (5 bases). Germline values: CDR1 MNHEY, CDR2 SVGAGI. The CDR3 loop spans 12 amino acids. Trimming removed 2 bases at V and 9 bases at J, with 8 bases between.

The CDR3 is CASRVLAGPTHDEQYF. The CDR3 DNA sequence: TGTGCCAGCAGGGTTTTAGCGGGGCCGACGCACGACGAGCAGTACTTC. The chain carries TRBV6-1 and TRBJ2-7; 8 positions match TRBD2. Trimming removed 6 bases from V and 5 bases from J; junction bases left unmatched: 15. The CDR3 runs 16 residues. Germline-derived CDR1 and CDR2 are MNHNS and SASEGT.

This clonotype was seen ten or more times. The CDR3 here is CASSAISNTGELFF. The CDR3 DNA reads as TGTGCCAGCAGCGCAATAAGTAACACCGGGGAGCTGTTTTTT. The V and J genes are TRBV7-2 and TRBJ2-2, with no clear D. The ends were cut back, 5 bases at V and 2 bases at J, with 9 bases in the middle. This CDR3 is 14 amino acids long. In germline, CDR1 is SGHTA, CDR2 FQGNSA.

This rearrangement joins TRBV27 to TRBJ1-2; the match to TRBD1 covers 7 bases. V gave up 4 bases and J gave up 4 bases; unmatched junction bases: 15. The CDR3 is 17 residues long. Per germline, CDR1 MNHEY and CDR2 SMNVEV (reference sequence). Written as DNA, the CDR3 is TGTGCCAGCAGTTCGGAAGACAGGGCGGCATTTCTCTATGGCTACACCTTC. It is translated as CASSSEDRAAFLYGYTF.

This clonotype was counted ten times or more. This chain uses TRBV6-1 with TRBJ1-5, with D perhaps matching TRBD1 (5 bases). V lost 10 bases to trimming and J lost 2 bases, with 15 bases between them. CDR1 is MNHNS and CDR2 is SASEGT in the germline V gene. CDR3 length equals 14 residues. CDR3 region: CATARTRGNQPQHF. DNA of the CDR3: TGTGCCACCGCCCGGACACGCGGCAATCAGCCCCAGCATTTT.

There are a few counts of this clonotype. The gene calls are TRBV3-1 and TRBJ2-1; no clear D. Germline-derived CDR1 and CDR2 are LGHDT and YNNKEL (reference sequence). Trimming shortened V by 5 bases and J by 10 bases, and 12 bases separated the two germline ends. This CDR3 has 12 amino acids. Here the CDR3 reads CASSKPGREQFF. Here the CDR3 DNA reads TGTGCCAGCAGCAAACCAGGAAGGGAGCAGTTCTTC.

This chain uses TRBV11-3 with TRBJ2-1; TRBD1 or TRBD2 may be the D gene (6 bases each). The V end was cut by 5 bases, the J end by 5 bases, with 16 bases between. This CDR3 is 15 amino acids long. In germline, CDR1 is SGHNT, CDR2 YENEEA. CDR3 loop: CASSKGGTSHNEQFF. In DNA form, the CDR3 reads TGTGCCAGCAGCAAAGGCGGGACATCCCACAATGAGCAGTTCTTC.

This clonotype was observed many times. V is TRBV5-1 and J is TRBJ1-4, with D possibly TRBD1 on 6 matching bases. Trimming left V 0 bases short and J 6 bases short, with 9 bases between. CDR1 is SGHRS, CDR2 YFSETQ, per germline. The CDR3 contains 14 residues. The CDR3 DNA sequence: TGCGCCAGCAGCTTGGTCAGGGGCGATGAAAAACTGTTTTTT. Residues: CASSLVRGDEKLFF.

Ten or more counts support this clonotype. J is TRBJ1-1 and V is TRBV11-2; D uncertain. Trimming pared 4 bases from V and 4 bases from J, leaving 10 bases between. This CDR3 region has 13 residues. Germline V gene data show CDR1 as SGHAT and CDR2 as FQNNGV. DNA of the CDR3: TGTGCCAGCAGCTCTGTAGTGGGCACTGAAGCTTTCTTT. This sequence encodes CASSSVVGTEAFF.

There are many counts of this clonotype. This chain joins TRBV10-3 and TRBJ1-4; the match to TRBD1 covers 9 bases. Germline CDR1 and CDR2: ENHRY and SYGVKD. J lost 6 bases, V lost 8 bases, and 4 bases had no gene match. CDR3 length equals 13 residues. The CDR3 loop reads CAIRDRVDEKLFF. In nucleotides, the CDR3 is TGTGCCATCCGGGACAGGGTAGATGAAAAACTGTTTTTT.

This chain connects TRBV11-3 to TRBJ1-6; unclear D gene. V lost 7 bases and J 7 bases, leaving 14 bases between the germline ends. Per germline, CDR1 SGHNT and CDR2 YENEEA. The CDR3 consists of 14 residues. CDR3 sequence (DNA): TGTGCCAGCACCAAACAGATGGGAAATTCACCCCTCCACTTT. Residues: CASTKQMGNSPLHF.

This clonotype was seen repeatedly, ten times or more. The chain has TRBV6-5 and TRBJ1-1; 7 bases map to TRBD1. Germline-derived CDR1 and CDR2 are MNHEY and SVGAGI. V trimming: 3 bases; J trimming: 0 bases; junction bases outside the gene matches: 4. The CDR3 loop spans 15 amino acids. Written as DNA, the CDR3 is TGTGCCAGCAGTTATACGACAGGGATGAACACTGAAGCTTTCTTT. Its translation is CASSYTTGMNTEAFF.

This clonotype was seen repeatedly, ten times or more. The V call is TRBV5-4, the J call TRBJ2-3, with D possibly being TRBD1 (5 bases). Germline CDR1 is SGHNT and CDR2 is YYREEE (reference sequence). The V end lost 0 bases, the J end lost 5 bases, and 7 bases lay between the germline ends. The CDR3 has 13 amino acids. CDR3 sequence reads: CASSLGGEDTQYF. The DNA for the CDR3 is TGTGCCAGCAGCTTGGGGGGCGAAGATACGCAGTATTTT.

This sequence joins TRBV7-9 and TRBJ2-1, with TRBD2 matching over 8 bases. The junction had 1 base not matched to a gene; V was cut back by 0 bases and J by 6 bases. CDR3 length: 14 residues. The germline gives CDR1 SEHNR, CDR2 FQNEAQ (reference sequence). The CDR3 protein is CASSLAGRGNEQFF. The CDR3 DNA is TGTGCCAGCAGCTTAGCCGGGAGGGGCAATGAGCAGTTCTTC.

The table lists this clonotype with a few counts. This chain links TRBV4-2 with TRBJ1-6, with D perhaps TRBD1 (5 bases). Trimming took off 0 bases at V and 6 bases at J, with 15 bases between the two ends. The CDR3 is 17 residues long. The germline gives CDR1 LGHNA, CDR2 YNFKEQ. CDR3 coding DNA: TGTGCCAGCAGCCAAGATACGGGCCGGGGCCTTAATTCACCCCTCCACTTT. Encoded protein: CASSQDTGRGLNSPLHF.

A few counts support this clonotype. This chain connects TRBV29-1 to TRBJ2-1; 8 bases map to TRBD1. Trimming took 4 bases from V and 3 from J; bases not matched to a gene: 2. Germline lookup yields CDR1 SQVTM and CDR2 ANQGSEA. CDR3 size: 13 residues. CDR3 sequence (DNA): TGCAGCGTTGGACAGGGGTTCTACAATGAGCAGTTCTTC. Its translation: CSVGQGFYNEQFF.

This clonotype was counted ten times or more. The V gene is TRBV7-2, the J gene TRBJ2-5; tentatively, D is TRBD2 (6 bases). Germline V gene lookup returns CDR1 SGHTA and CDR2 FQGNSA. The CDR3 spans 15 residues. V was trimmed by 4 bases and J by 4 bases, leaving 16 bases between them. Here the CDR3 DNA reads TGTGCCAGCAGCTCGGGACTTTTTCGGGGAGAGACCCAGTACTTC. Encoded protein: CASSSGLFRGETQYF.

This clonotype was seen many times. This chain uses TRBV5-8 with TRBJ2-6, with 7 bases identical to TRBD1. Germline V CDR1 and CDR2: SGHTS, YDEGEE. CDR3 length: 17 residues. With 5 bases clipped from V and 1 base from J, the junction kept 9 bases outside the gene matches. The CDR3 nucleotides read TGTGCCAGCAGTATGGACAGGTCTCCTTCTGGGGCCAACGTCCTGACTTTC. This translates into CASSMDRSPSGANVLTF.

CDR3 amino acids: CASTGLADETQYF. The CDR3 nucleotides are TGTGCCAGCACGGGACTAGCGGATGAGACCCAGTACTTC. The V call is TRBV25-1, the J call TRBJ2-5, with 11 nucleotides matching TRBD2. Germline V lookup: CDR1 MGHDK, CDR2 SYGVNS. With V trimmed by 7 bases and J by 5 bases, 3 bases remained unmatched. The CDR3 is 13 residues long.

This clonotype showed up many times. The chain combines TRBV6-5 with TRBJ2-2, with D perhaps given as TRBD1 or TRBD2 (5 bases each). Trimming took off 6 bases at V and 6 bases at J, with 17 bases between the two ends. The CDR3 extends over 15 amino acids. Germline CDR1 reads MNHEY; CDR2 reads SVGAGI. The CDR3 reads CASRAGSRDAGELFF. The CDR3 DNA follows: TGTGCCAGCAGGGCCGGGTCCAGGGACGCCGGGGAGCTGTTTTTT.

This clonotype has a count of ten or more. The chain combines TRBV21-1 with TRBJ2-4. TRBV21-1 is a pseudogene segment. This CDR3 is 12 amino acids long. CDR3 sequence: CASTLQPDIQYF. The CDR3 DNA is TGTGCCAGCACCTTACAACCGGACATTCAGTACTTC.

This clonotype showed up many times. The V call is TRBV27, the J call TRBJ1-1; 7 nucleotides match TRBD1. Germline lookup yields CDR1 MNHEY and CDR2 SMNVEV (reference sequence). The CDR3 covers 14 residues. Losses at the gene ends were 5 bases for V and 1 base for J; bases not matched to a gene: 4. CDR3 loop: CASSPRTGNTEAFF. The CDR3 DNA sequence: TGTGCCAGCAGTCCGCGGACAGGGAACACTGAAGCTTTCTTT.

Many counts were recorded for this clonotype. The rearrangement links TRBV6-5 to TRBJ2-2; D is undetermined. The germline CDR1 and CDR2 sequences are MNHEY and SVGAGI. This CDR3 comprises 11 residues. Trimming shortened V by 6 bases and J by 5 bases, and 4 bases separated the two germline ends. CDR3 in DNA: TGTGCCAGCAGCCGGACCGGGGAGCTGTTTTTT. Its translation: CASSRTGELFF.

This chain uses TRBV6-2 or TRBV6-3 with TRBJ2-3; D is possibly TRBD2 (5 bases). Deletions cut 6 bases from V and 2 bases from J, with 9 bases between. There are 13 residues in the CDR3. Germline CDR1 and CDR2: MNHEY and SVGEGT. The CDR3 here is CASSTRPTDTQYF. The CDR3 DNA is TGTGCCAGCAGCACTAGACCCACAGATACGCAGTATTTT.

The chain combines TRBV30 with TRBJ2-7; D not resolved. CDR1 GTSNPN and CDR2 SVGIG come from the germline V gene (reference sequence). V was cut by 5 bases and J by 4 bases, with 9 bases left in between. The CDR3 length is 11 residues. DNA of the CDR3: TGTGCCTGGTCTGGGCAGTACGAGCAGTACTTC. Protein sequence: CAWSGQYEQYF.